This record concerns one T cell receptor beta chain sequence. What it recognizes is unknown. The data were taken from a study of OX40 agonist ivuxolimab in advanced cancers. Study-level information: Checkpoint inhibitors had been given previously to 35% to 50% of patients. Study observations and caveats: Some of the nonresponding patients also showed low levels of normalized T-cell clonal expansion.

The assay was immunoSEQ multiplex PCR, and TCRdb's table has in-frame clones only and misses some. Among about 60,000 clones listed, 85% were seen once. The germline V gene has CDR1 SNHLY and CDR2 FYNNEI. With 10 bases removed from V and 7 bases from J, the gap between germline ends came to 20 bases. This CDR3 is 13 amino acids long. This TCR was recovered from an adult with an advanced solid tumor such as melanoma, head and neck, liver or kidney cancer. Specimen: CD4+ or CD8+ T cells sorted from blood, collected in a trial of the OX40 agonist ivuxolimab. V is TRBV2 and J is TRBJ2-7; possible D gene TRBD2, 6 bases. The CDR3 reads CATHGDSTWEQYF. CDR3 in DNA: TGTGCCACCCACGGGGACTCGACATGGGAGCAGTACTTC.